The clone carrying this T cell receptor (beta chain) came up once. Measured with immunoSEQ multiplex PCR; TCRdb has only the in-frame clones, and not every one. The sample has around 310,000 clones, around 90% seen once; the top ten hold under 7%. This specimen belongs to a study of blood T cell repertoires in COVID-19. J gave up 1 base and V 5 bases, and 8 bases lay outside the gene matches. The CDR3 consists of 16 residues. Germline V gene sequence: CDR1 MNHNY, CDR2 SVGAGI (reference sequence). The chain uses TRBV6-6 and TRBJ2-3; 8 bases match TRBD1. The sequence derives from a woman aged 25 to 39 with COVID-19, enrolled during active disease. Sequenced input: peripheral blood. The CDR3 spells CASSRTPGQGTDTQYF. CDR3 coding DNA: TGTGCCAGCAGTCGAACTCCGGGACAGGGCACAGATACGCAGTATTTT.